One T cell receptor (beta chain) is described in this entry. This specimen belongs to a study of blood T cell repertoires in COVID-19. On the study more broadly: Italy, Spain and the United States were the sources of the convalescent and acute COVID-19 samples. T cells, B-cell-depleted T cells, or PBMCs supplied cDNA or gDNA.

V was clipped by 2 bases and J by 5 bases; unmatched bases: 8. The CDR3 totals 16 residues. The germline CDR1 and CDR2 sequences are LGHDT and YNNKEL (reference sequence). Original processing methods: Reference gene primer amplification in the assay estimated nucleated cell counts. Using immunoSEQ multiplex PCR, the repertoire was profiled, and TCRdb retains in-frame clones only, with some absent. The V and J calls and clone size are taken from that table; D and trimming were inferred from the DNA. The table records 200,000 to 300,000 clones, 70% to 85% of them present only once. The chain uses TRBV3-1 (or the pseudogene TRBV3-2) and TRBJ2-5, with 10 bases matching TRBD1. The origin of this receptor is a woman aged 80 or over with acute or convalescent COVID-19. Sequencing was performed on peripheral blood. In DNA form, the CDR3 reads TGTGCCAGCAGCCAACGGGGGACAGGGGAAGCGGAGACCCAGTACTTC. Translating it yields CASSQRGTGEAETQYF.